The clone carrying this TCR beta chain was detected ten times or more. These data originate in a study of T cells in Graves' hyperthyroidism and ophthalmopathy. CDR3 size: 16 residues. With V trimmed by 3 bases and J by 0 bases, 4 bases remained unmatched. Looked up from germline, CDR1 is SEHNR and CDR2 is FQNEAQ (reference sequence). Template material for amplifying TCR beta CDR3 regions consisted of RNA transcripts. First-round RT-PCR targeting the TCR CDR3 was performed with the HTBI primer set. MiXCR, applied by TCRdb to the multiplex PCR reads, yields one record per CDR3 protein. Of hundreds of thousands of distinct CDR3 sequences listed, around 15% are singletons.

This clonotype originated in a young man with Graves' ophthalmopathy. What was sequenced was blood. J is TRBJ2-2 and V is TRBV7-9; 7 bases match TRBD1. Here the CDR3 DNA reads TGTGCCAGCAGCTTCCCCGGGACAGCGAACACCGGGGAGCTGTTTTTT. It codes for CASSFPGTANTGELFF.